This paragraph reports one T cell receptor beta chain. This sample is part of a study of blood T cell repertoires in COVID-19. Overall study context: COVID-19 samples, acute and convalescent, were from the United States, Italy and Spain.

V gave up 4 bases and J gave up 6 bases; unmatched junction bases: 3. Germline V gene data show CDR1 as SEHNR and CDR2 as FQNEAQ (reference sequence). The CDR3 consists of 15 residues. Enrolled through a virtual design, the participants were between roughly 18 and 90 years of age and came from under 30 US areas. In the source study's methods: Amplified reference gene primers provided the basis for estimating nucleated cell counts. The table came from immunoSEQ multiplex PCR; TCRdb's copy has only in-frame clones and leaves some out. D and trimming were read from the DNA, whereas the V and J calls and clone size are those reported in that table. Among 260,000 or so clones, around 89% were seen once, and the ten largest hold 1% to 1.5%.

The sequence derives from a woman aged 40-49 years with acute COVID-19. This chain connects TRBV7-9 to TRBJ1-6, with 10 bases lining up with TRBD1. Sequenced sample: PBMCs or T cells enriched from blood (not recorded which). The CDR3, as DNA: TGTGCCAGCAGCTCGGGACAGGGGCTTAATTCACCCCTCCACTTT. Translating gives CASSSGQGLNSPLHF.